This TCR beta chain was captured by sequencing in a study of glioma-infiltrating T cells after dendritic cell vaccination. The repertoire was sequenced with immunoSEQ multiplex PCR; TCRdb's copy has only in-frame clones and lacks some. The table lists tens of thousands of clones, around 83% of them singletons. The CDR3 totals 14 residues. Unmatched junction bases numbered 6, after V lost 1 base and J lost 5 bases. Germline values: CDR1 SQVTM, CDR2 ANQGSEA. The sample's time point: after dendritic cell vaccination, including at tumor progression/relapse. This sample comprised blood, obtained after dendritic cell vaccination. The sequence derives from a human donor with glioblastoma. The chain links TRBV29-1 to TRBJ2-7, with TRBD1 identical over 9 bases. The CDR3: CSVEGTGDFHEQYF. In DNA form, the CDR3 reads TGCAGCGTTGAAGGGACAGGGGATTTCCACGAGCAGTACTTC.